This T cell receptor beta chain was sequenced during a study of early T cells in non-severe SARS-CoV-2 infection. Study results and caveats: Private and CD4 specificities were missed by VDJdb matching, skewed to anti-spike CD8.

V shed 2 bases, J shed 2 bases, and the junction held 7 bases outside the gene matches. CDR1 and CDR2 from the germline V gene are LNHDA and SQIVND (reference sequence). The CDR3 extends over 16 amino acids. TCRdb re-derived calls from the 5' RACE reads in MiXCR, one entry per CDR3 protein. This sample has approximately 19,000 distinct CDR3 sequences, with about 4.8% found just once. In this sample, this clonotype is medium-sized. No antigen is known for it. The sequencing sample was made of whole blood. The receptor's source is an adult who was a healthcare worker with PCR-confirmed SARS-CoV-2 infection or an uninfected control (not recorded which). The chain has TRBV19 and TRBJ2-5; 8 bases map to TRBD2. Here the CDR3 DNA reads TGTGCCAGTAGTATAAGAGCGGGGGCCGCACAAGAGACCCAGTACTTC. It encodes CASSIRAGAAQETQYF.